This is a list of T cell receptor beta chains from one sample in a study of metastatic and nonmetastatic thyroid tumors. TCRdb reprocessed the PCR reads using MiXCR. Of under 20,000 clones listed, more than 25% are singletons. Sequencing was carried out using tumor tissue. Source of these receptors: a female donor with papillary thyroid cancer or a benign thyroid nodule (not recorded which). Some clones in this sample may be carry-over from other donors' samples. Both conserved end residues are part of each CDR3. A D gene is named only where the DNA matches it firmly. Size values are once, few and many counts, or a class for expanded clones, and some rows have none.

many,TRBV5-5,TRBJ1-2,-,CASSLVQAGAYHGYTF,TGTGCCAGCAGCTTGGTACAGGCAGGGGCTTACCATGGCTACACCTTC
-,TRBV5-1,TRBJ2-3,TRBD2,CASSRGLAGGTQYF,TGCGCCAGCAGCCGAGGACTAGCGGGGGGTACGCAGTATTTT
-,TRBV28,TRBJ1-2,-,CASSTLREDLPANYGYTF,TGTGCCAGCAGTACCCTCCGGGAGGACTTACCAGCTAACTATGGCTACACCTTC
-,TRBV5-1,TRBJ2-3,TRBD1,CASSGGQGGTDTQYF,TGCGCCAGCAGCGGGGGACAGGGTGGCACAGATACGCAGTATTTT
many,TRBV20-1,TRBJ2-7,TRBD2,CSARGFETSGAYEQYF,TGCAGTGCTAGAGGTTTCGAAACTAGCGGAGCTTACGAGCAGTACTTC
few,TRBV28,TRBJ2-5,-,CASSILSGLRETQYF,TGTGCCAGCAGTATCCTATCGGGATTGCGGGAGACCCAGTACTTC
many,TRBV20-1,TRBJ2-1,-,CSARLGTLIRNEQFF,TGCAGTGCTAGACTAGGGACACTTATAAGGAATGAGCAGTTCTTC
many,TRBV5-6,TRBJ1-6,TRBD1,CASSLAGGGNSPLHF,TGTGCCAGCAGCTTGGCAGGGGGAGGTAATTCACCCCTCCACTTT
few,TRBV11-2,TRBJ1-2,-,CASSGSRQAYGYTF,TGTGCCAGCAGCGGATCGAGGCAGGCTTATGGCTACACCTTC
few,TRBV5-4,TRBJ2-1,-,CASSPAPNSYNEQFF,TGTGCCAGCAGCCCAGCCCCTAATTCCTACAATGAGCAGTTCTTC
-,TRBV20-1,TRBJ2-1,TRBD2,CSAGLAGKYEQFF,TGCAGTGCCGGGTTAGCGGGAAAATATGAGCAGTTCTTC
few,TRBV28,TRBJ2-2,-,CASSAPGTGELFF,TGTGCCAGCAGCGCCCCGGGTACCGGGGAGCTGTTTTTT
-,TRBV20-1,TRBJ2-2,-,CSARDSFFRLVGGELFF,TGCAGTGCTAGAGATTCGTTTTTTCGGCTGGTGGGCGGGGAGCTGTTTTTT
medium-sized,TRBV6-1,TRBJ2-5,-,CAIPAGDQTGGTQYF,TGTGCCATCCCGGCAGGGGACCAAACGGGTGGGACCCAGTACTTC
few,TRBV27,TRBJ1-1,-,CASSLGGGSSWAFF,TGTGCCAGCAGTTTAGGGGGAGGATCTAGTTGGGCTTTCTTT
-,TRBV6-1,TRBJ1-1,-,CASRLSHTEAFF,TGTGCCAGCAGGCTTTCCCACACTGAAGCTTTCTTT
few,TRBV12-3/TRBV12-4,TRBJ1-3,-,CASSSRTAGNTIYF,TGTGCCAGCAGTTCCCGGACAGCGGGAAACACCATATATTTT
-,TRBV4-1,TRBJ1-5,-,CASSQVVGSNQPQHF,TGCGCCAGCAGCCAAGTGGTGGGGAGCAATCAGCCCCAGCATTTT
many,TRBV7-2,TRBJ2-5,TRBD2,CASSLTSGRQETQYF,TGTGCCAGCAGCTTGACTAGCGGGCGGCAAGAGACCCAGTACTTC
-,TRBV7-6,TRBJ2-3,TRBD2,CASSPQVALAGASTDTQYF,TGTGCCAGCAGCCCCCAAGTTGCACTAGCGGGGGCTAGCACAGATACGCAGTATTTT
few,TRBV28,TRBJ1-1,-,CASSPTLDRSTEAFF,TGTGCCAGCAGTCCCACCCTCGACAGGAGCACTGAAGCTTTCTTT
many,TRBV7-6,TRBJ1-1,-,CASSPLGNTEAFF,TGTGCCAGCAGCCCCCTCGGGAACACTGAAGCTTTCTTT
-,TRBV20-1,TRBJ2-2,-,CSALLLANTGELFF,TGCAGTGCCTTGTTACTAGCGAACACCGGGGAGCTGTTTTTT
-,TRBV6-5,TRBJ2-7,TRBD2,CASSYSTSGVDEQYF,TGTGCCAGCAGTTACTCGACTAGCGGGGTAGACGAGCAGTACTTC
-,TRBV6-1,TRBJ2-7,TRBD2,CATNPSGVSSYEQYF,TGTGCCACTAATCCGAGCGGGGTGAGCTCCTACGAGCAGTACTTC
few,TRBV12-3/TRBV12-4,TRBJ2-7,TRBD2,CASRKQTSGNSGQYF,TGTGCCAGTAGGAAACAGACTAGCGGGAACTCGGGGCAGTACTTC
-,TRBV4-3,TRBJ1-2,-,CASSQVAGEVSGGYTF,TGCGCCAGCAGCCAAGTGGCAGGGGAGGTTTCGGGTGGCTACACCTTC
many,TRBV11-2,TRBJ2-3,TRBD1,CASSLRQGDWDTQYF,TGTGCCAGCAGCTTGAGACAGGGGGATTGGGATACGCAGTATTTT
-,TRBV3-1,TRBJ1-5,TRBD1,CASRPDRGSNQPQHF,TGTGCCAGCAGGCCCGACAGGGGTAGCAATCAGCCCCAGCATTTT
-,TRBV10-1,TRBJ2-3,-,CASSSAELYTDTQYF,TGCGCCAGCAGTTCCGCGGAGCTTTACACAGATACGCAGTATTTT
few,TRBV28,TRBJ2-3,-,CASSSRVGDTQYF,TGTGCCAGCAGTTCCAGGGTCGGAGATACGCAGTATTTT
many,TRBV6-1,TRBJ2-2,-,CASSDPPGGELFF,TGTGCCAGCAGTGATCCCCCAGGCGGGGAGCTGTTTTTT
-,TRBV11-2,TRBJ1-2,TRBD1,CASSSWGQENYGYTF,TGTGCCAGCAGCTCGTGGGGACAGGAGAACTATGGCTACACCTTC
-,TRBV6-1,TRBJ2-7,TRBD2,CASRLTGTSAEQYF,TGTGCCAGCAGGCTAACCGGGACTAGCGCCGAGCAGTACTTC
many,TRBV20-1,TRBJ2-3,-,CSGLRISTDTQYF,TGCAGTGGGCTAAGAATAAGCACAGATACGCAGTATTTT
-,TRBV6-5,TRBJ2-1,-,CASSTRLPQAYNEQFF,TGTGCCAGCAGTACGAGACTCCCTCAGGCCTACAATGAGCAGTTCTTC
few,TRBV20-1,TRBJ2-7,TRBD2,CSARNSGTASYEQYF,TGCAGTGCTAGGAATAGCGGGACTGCCTCCTACGAGCAGTACTTC
-,TRBV7-2,TRBJ2-7,-,CASSLARGYEQYF,TGTGCCAGCAGCTTAGCTCGGGGCTACGAGCAGTACTTC
-,TRBV20-1,TRBJ2-3,-,CSALTGSPGGIDTQYF,TGCAGTGCTCTCACCGGTAGTCCCGGCGGCATAGATACGCAGTATTTT
medium-sized,TRBV27,TRBJ2-5,-,CASSWGQGLQETQYF,TGTGCCAGCAGTTGGGGGCAGGGCCTCCAAGAGACCCAGTACTTC
medium-sized,TRBV19,TRBJ1-5,-,CASSFNSNQPQHF,TGTGCCAGTAGCTTTAATAGCAATCAGCCCCAGCATTTT
-,TRBV12-3/TRBV12-4,TRBJ2-7,TRBD1,CASTPGDRVGDLYF,TGTGCCAGCACCCCCGGGGACAGAGTCGGGGATTTGTACTTC
once,TRBV20-1,TRBJ2-7,-,CSARAGFNEQYF,TGCAGTGCTAGAGCAGGGTTCAACGAGCAGTACTTC